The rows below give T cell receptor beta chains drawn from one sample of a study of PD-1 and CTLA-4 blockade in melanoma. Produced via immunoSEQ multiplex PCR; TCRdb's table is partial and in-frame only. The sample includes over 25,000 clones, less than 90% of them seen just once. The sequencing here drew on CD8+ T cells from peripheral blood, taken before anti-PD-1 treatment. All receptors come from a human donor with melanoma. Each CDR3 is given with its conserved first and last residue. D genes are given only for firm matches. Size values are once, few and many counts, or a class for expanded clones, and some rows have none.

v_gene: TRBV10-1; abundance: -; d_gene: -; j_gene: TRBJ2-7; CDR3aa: CASSGDSAYEQYF; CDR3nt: TGCGCCAGCAGTGGGGACTCAGCTTACGAGCAGTACTTC
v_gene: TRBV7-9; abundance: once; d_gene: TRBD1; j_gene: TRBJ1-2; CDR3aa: CASSSSTGDYGYTF; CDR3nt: TGTGCCAGCAGCAGCTCGACAGGGGACTATGGCTACACCTTC
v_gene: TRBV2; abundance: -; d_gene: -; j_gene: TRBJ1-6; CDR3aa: CASSEETANSPLHF; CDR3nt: TGTGCCAGCAGTGAGGAGACGGCAAATTCACCCCTCCACTTT
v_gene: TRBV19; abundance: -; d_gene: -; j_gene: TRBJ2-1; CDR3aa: CASSTRTESSYNEQFF; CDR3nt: TGTGCCAGTAGTACTCGGACAGAGAGCTCCTACAATGAGCAGTTCTTC
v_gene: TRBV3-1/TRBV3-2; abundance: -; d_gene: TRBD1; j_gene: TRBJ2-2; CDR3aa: CASSPRTGGITGELFF; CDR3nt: TGTGCCAGCAGCCCACGGACAGGGGGCATCACCGGGGAGCTGTTTTTT
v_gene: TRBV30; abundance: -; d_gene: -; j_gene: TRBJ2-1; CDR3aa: CAFSAISYNEQFF; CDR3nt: TGTGCCTTCTCAGCAATTTCCTACAATGAGCAGTTCTTC
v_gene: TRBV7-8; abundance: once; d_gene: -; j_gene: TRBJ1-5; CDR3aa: CASSLEGRADQPQHF; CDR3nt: TGTGCCAGCAGCTTAGAGGGCAGAGCAGATCAGCCCCAGCATTTT
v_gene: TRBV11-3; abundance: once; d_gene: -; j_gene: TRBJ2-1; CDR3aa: CASSSHRDSDSNEQFF; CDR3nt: TGTGCCAGCAGCTCCCATCGGGACTCCGACTCTAATGAGCAGTTCTTC
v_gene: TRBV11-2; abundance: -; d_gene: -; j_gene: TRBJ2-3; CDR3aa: CASSLDQSDFQLNTQYF; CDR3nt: TGTGCCAGCAGCTTAGATCAGTCGGACTTTCAGCTTAATACGCAGTATTTT
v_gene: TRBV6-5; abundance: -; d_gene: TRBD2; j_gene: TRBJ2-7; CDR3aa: CASPARGGSYEQYF; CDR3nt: TGTGCCAGCCCCGCACGCGGGGGCTCCTACGAGCAGTACTTC
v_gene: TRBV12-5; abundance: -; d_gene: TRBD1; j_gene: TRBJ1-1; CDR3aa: CASSWQGVSEAFF; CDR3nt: TGTGCTAGTTCCTGGCAGGGGGTTTCTGAAGCTTTCTTT
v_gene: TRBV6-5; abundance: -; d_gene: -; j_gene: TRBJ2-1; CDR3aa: CASSYTDEYNEQFF; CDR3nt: TGTGCCAGCAGTTACACGGACGAATACAATGAGCAGTTCTTC
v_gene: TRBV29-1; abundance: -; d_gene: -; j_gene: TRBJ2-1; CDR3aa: CSALNREIVYNEQFF; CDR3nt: TGCAGCGCCTTGAACCGGGAGATCGTCTACAATGAGCAGTTCTTC
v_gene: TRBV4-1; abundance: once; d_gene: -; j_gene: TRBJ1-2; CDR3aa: CASSQDEMDNGGYTF; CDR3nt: TGCGCCAGCAGCCAAGATGAAATGGACAACGGCGGCTACACCTTC
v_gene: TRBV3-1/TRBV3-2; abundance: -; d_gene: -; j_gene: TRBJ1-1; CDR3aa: CASSQDPGVNTEAFF; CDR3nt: TGTGCCAGCAGCCAAGATCCAGGAGTGAACACTGAAGCTTTCTTT
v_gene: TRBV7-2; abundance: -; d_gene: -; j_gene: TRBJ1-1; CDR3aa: CASSPRTTEAFF; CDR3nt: TGTGCCAGCAGCCCCCGGACCACTGAAGCTTTCTTT
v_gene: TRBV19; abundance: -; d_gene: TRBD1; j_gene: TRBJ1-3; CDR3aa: CASARTGAGNTIYF; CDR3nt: TGTGCCAGTGCCCGGACAGGCGCCGGAAACACCATATATTTT
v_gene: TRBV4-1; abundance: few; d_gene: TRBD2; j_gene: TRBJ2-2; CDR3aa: CASSPREGPSSGELFF; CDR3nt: TGCGCCAGCAGCCCCAGGGAGGGGCCATCCTCCGGGGAGCTGTTTTTT
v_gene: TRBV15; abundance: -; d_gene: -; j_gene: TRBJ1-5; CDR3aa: CATSRTRDTHPQHF; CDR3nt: TGTGCCACCAGCAGAACCCGGGACACCCATCCCCAGCATTTT
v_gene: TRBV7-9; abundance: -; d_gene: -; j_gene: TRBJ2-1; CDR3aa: CASSSSDRRRSEQFF; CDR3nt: TGTGCCAGCAGCTCCTCGGACCGCCGGCGGAGTGAGCAGTTCTTC
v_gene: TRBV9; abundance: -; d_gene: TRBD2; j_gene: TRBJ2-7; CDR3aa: CASSVAPELAGAMEQYF; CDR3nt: TGTGCCAGCAGCGTAGCTCCCGAACTAGCGGGAGCGATGGAGCAGTACTTC
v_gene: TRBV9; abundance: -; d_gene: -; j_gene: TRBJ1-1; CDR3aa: CASSVRGGTEAFF; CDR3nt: TGTGCCAGCAGCGTGCGGGGTGGAACTGAAGCTTTCTTT
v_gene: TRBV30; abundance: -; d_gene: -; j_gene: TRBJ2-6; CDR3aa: CAWGDGSGANVLTF; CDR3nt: TGTGCCTGGGGGGACGGTTCGGGGGCCAACGTCCTGACTTTC
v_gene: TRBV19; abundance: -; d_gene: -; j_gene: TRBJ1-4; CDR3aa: CASSIGTTNEKLFF; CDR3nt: TGTGCCAGTAGTATAGGTACAACTAATGAAAAACTGTTTTTT
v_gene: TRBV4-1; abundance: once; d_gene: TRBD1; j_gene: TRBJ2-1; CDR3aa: CASSQGQGAWEQFF; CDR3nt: TGCGCCAGCAGCCAAGGACAGGGGGCTTGGGAGCAGTTCTTC
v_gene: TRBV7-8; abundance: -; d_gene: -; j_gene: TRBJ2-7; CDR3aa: CASSLALKVYEQYF; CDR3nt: TGTGCCAGCAGCTTAGCGCTAAAAGTTTACGAGCAGTACTTC